Listed here is a single T cell receptor (beta chain). The data were taken from a study of graft-versus-host responses after intestinal transplantation. The CDR3 runs 14 residues. V gave up 2 bases and J gave up 10 bases; unmatched junction bases: 4. Looked up from germline, CDR1 is SEHNR and CDR2 is FQNEAQ (reference sequence). Libraries were prepared by immunoSEQ multiplex PCR; TCRdb keeps only in-frame clonotypes and omits some of them. This table has 20,000 to 30,000 clones, 83% appearing once. The sequenced sample was PBMCs, obtained 28 days after intestinal transplant. This receptor was obtained from a human patient who received an intestinal transplant, so some T cells may come from the graft donor. The chain joins TRBV7-9 to TRBJ2-1; 11 positions match TRBD2. CDR3 DNA sequence: TGTGCCAGCAGCTTATCATCTAGCGGGGGGGAGCAGTTCTTC. Protein product: CASSLSSSGGEQFF.